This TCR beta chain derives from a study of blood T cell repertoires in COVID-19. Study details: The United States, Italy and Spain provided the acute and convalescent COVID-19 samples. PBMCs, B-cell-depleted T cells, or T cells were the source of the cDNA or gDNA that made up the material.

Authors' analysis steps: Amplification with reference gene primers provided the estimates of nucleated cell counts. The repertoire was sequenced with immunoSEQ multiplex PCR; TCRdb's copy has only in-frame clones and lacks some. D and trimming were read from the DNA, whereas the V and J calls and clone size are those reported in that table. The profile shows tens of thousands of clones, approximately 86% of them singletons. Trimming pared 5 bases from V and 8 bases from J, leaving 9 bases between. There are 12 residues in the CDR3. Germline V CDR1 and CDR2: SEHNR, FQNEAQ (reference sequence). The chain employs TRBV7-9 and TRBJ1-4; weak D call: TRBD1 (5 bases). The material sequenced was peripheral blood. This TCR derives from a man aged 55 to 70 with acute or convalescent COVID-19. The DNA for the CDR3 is TGTGCCAGCAGCATTCGGACAGAAAAACTGTTTTTT. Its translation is CASSIRTEKLFF.